Presented here are 7 T cell receptor beta chains from one specimen sequenced in a study of T cell changes during pregnancy in multiple sclerosis. Using immunoSEQ multiplex PCR, the repertoire was profiled, and TCRdb retains in-frame clones only, with some absent. Among roughly 30,000 clones listed, just over 85% were seen once. This material consisted of CD4+ T cells from peripheral blood mononuclear cells, taken in the first trimester of pregnancy. These TCRs come from a female donor in good health, enrolled as a control in a pregnancy study.

The chain is built from TRBV21-1 and TRBJ1-5; whether TRBD1, the table's D call, matches the DNA was not checked. TRBV21-1 counts as a pseudogene. There are 20 residues in the CDR3. The CDR3 DNA is TGTGCCAGCAGCAAAAAAAAACCCCAAGGGGTTTACTGGGGCAATCAGCCCCAGCATTTT. Protein product: CASSKKKPQGVYWGNQPQHF.

The chain couples TRBV6-1 to TRBJ1-5, with TRBD1 identical over 7 bases. CDR3 length: 16 residues. Trimming removed 0 bases from V and 2 bases from J; junction bases left unmatched: 4. Germline V gene sequence: CDR1 MNHNS, CDR2 SASEGT. The CDR3 region has the DNA TGTGCCAGCAGTGAAGCAGGAGGACAGGGCAATCAGCCCCAGCATTTT. Protein: CASSEAGGQGNQPQHF.

The chain links TRBV10-3 to TRBJ2-3, with D possibly matching TRBD1 (5 bases). CDR1 ENHRY and CDR2 SYGVKD come from the germline V gene. V lost 3 bases to trimming and J lost 5 bases, with 15 bases between them. The CDR3 is made up of 15 amino acids. CDR3: CAISERPREGDTQYF. The CDR3 DNA follows: TGTGCCATCAGTGAAAGGCCCAGGGAAGGAGATACGCAGTATTTT.

V is TRBV7-8 and J is TRBJ2-5; D perhaps matches TRBD2 (5 bases). Germline-derived CDR1 and CDR2 are SGHVS and FQNEAQ. CDR3 size: 13 residues. The V end lost 3 bases, the J end lost 0 bases, and 5 bases lay between the germline ends. The CDR3 protein is CASSFGNQETQYF. CDR3 bases: TGTGCCAGCAGCTTCGGGAACCAAGAGACCCAGTACTTC.

The genes are TRBV30 and TRBJ1-6; D perhaps matches TRBD1 (6 bases). Germline CDR1 GTSNPN, CDR2 SVGIG (reference sequence). This CDR3 spans 13 amino acids. V was clipped by 6 bases and J by 7 bases, with 13 bases between them. The chain's CDR3 is CACQQGTNSPLHF. CDR3 in DNA: TGTGCCTGCCAACAGGGCACCAATTCACCCCTCCACTTT.

CDR3 amino acids: CASSRVMNTEAFF. Here the CDR3 DNA reads TGTGCCAGTTCCAGGGTTATGAACACTGAAGCTTTCTTT. The chain uses TRBV6-6 and TRBJ1-1, with D possibly being TRBD1 (5 bases). Per germline, CDR1 MNHNY and CDR2 SVGAGI (reference sequence). The CDR3 loop spans 13 amino acids. Trimming stripped 9 bases from V and 0 bases from J, with 11 bases between.

The CDR3 DNA reads as TGTGCCAGTAGTCCACGACGGGACACTCGCTCTGGAAACACCATATATTTT. Residues: CASSPRRDTRSGNTIYF. The J gene is TRBJ1-3, the V gene TRBV19; TRBD1 might be the D (6 bases). Germline CDR1 LNHDA, CDR2 SQIVND (reference sequence). V shed 5 bases and J shed 0 bases, with 17 bases lying between them. The CDR3 is made up of 17 amino acids.